These 16 T cell receptor beta chains were sequenced from one sample in a study of T cells in Graves' hyperthyroidism and ophthalmopathy. The investigators amplified TCR beta CDR3 regions from RNA transcripts. The HTBI primer set drove a first-round RT-PCR of the TCR CDR3. TCRdb re-called the multiplex PCR reads with MiXCR, one entry per CDR3 protein. The sample has over 90,000 distinct CDR3 sequences; 47% are singletons. The material sequenced was blood. The receptors here all came from a man aged 35 to 55 with Graves' hyperthyroidism.

This clonotype occurred a few times. This rearrangement joins TRBV4-2 to TRBJ1-2; 8 bases fit TRBD1. This CDR3 has 17 amino acids. Germline values: CDR1 LGHNA, CDR2 YNFKEQ. V was pared by 4 bases and J by 4 bases, with 14 bases of the junction left unmatched. CDR3 loop: CASSLPGQVISGYGYTF. CDR3 DNA sequence: TGTGCCAGCAGCCTCCCGGGACAGGTAATTTCGGGCTATGGCTACACCTTC.

As concerns this clonotype: This sequence may be a read error, since a much larger clone differs from it by one base. V and J are TRBV5-1 and TRBJ2-6; 11 bases fit TRBD1. CDR3 size: 16 residues. The ends lost 7 bases at V and 2 bases at J; junction bases unmatched: 5. The germline V gene has CDR1 SGHRS and CDR2 YFSETQ. The CDR3 loop reads CASGDRGGPGANVLTF. Written as DNA, the CDR3 is TGCGCCAGCGGGGACAGGGGGGGACCTGGGGCCAACGTCCTGACTTTC.

This clonotype was recorded at least ten times. J is TRBJ2-1 and V is TRBV29-1; 8 bases are a match to TRBD1. The CDR3 runs to 13 residues. The germline CDR1 and CDR2 sequences are SQVTM and ANQGSEA. V gave up 7 bases and J gave up 4 bases; unmatched junction bases: 6. CDR3 in amino acids: CSGWGQAYNEQFF. The CDR3 DNA follows: TGCAGCGGCTGGGGACAGGCGTACAATGAGCAGTTCTTC.

This chain links TRBV9 with TRBJ2-7, with 13 bases lining up with TRBD2. V was pared by 3 bases and J by 2 bases, with 5 bases of the junction left unmatched. The CDR3 extends over 16 amino acids. Germline CDR1 and CDR2: SGDLS and YYNGEE. CDR3 sequence (DNA): TGTGCCAGCAGCGAGAGACTAGCGGGAGGTCCCTACGAGCAGTACTTC. Translating gives CASSERLAGGPYEQYF.

J is TRBJ1-5 and V is TRBV7-2; 7 bases are a match to TRBD1. V shed 5 bases and J 9 bases; nucleotides not matched to a gene: 13. The CDR3 has 15 residues. Germline-derived CDR1 and CDR2 are SGHTA and FQGNSA. For the CDR3, the DNA is TGTGCCAGCAGCCCTCCGGACAGGTGGCAACCGCCCCAGCATTTT. Protein: CASSPPDRWQPPQHF.

A word on this clonotype: A single base separates this from a much larger clone, so it may be a read error. A read error is likely, as this CDR3 ends without the conserved phenylalanine or tryptophan. CDR3 nucleotide sequence: TGCGCCAGCAGCCACCCCATAAACCGGGAAAAACTGTTTCTT. Its protein is CASSHPINREKLFL. The chain is built from TRBV7-3 and TRBJ1-4; D gene unclear. The CDR3 loop spans 14 amino acids. Germline-derived CDR1 and CDR2 are SGHTA and FQGTGA.

This clonotype was seen many times. The chain combines TRBV2 with TRBJ2-2; TRBD2 matches 8 bases. Germline V lookup: CDR1 SNHLY, CDR2 FYNNEI. V lost 6 bases to trimming and J lost 1 base; unmatched junction nucleotides: 1. CDR3 size: 14 residues. The DNA for the CDR3 is TGTGCCAGCAGGCTAGCGGGGAACACCGGGGAGCTGTTTTTT. It yields the protein CASRLAGNTGELFF.

The chain links TRBV18 to TRBJ2-5, with D hard to call. Trimming pared 6 bases from V and 2 bases from J, leaving 10 bases between. Germline V gene data show CDR1 as KGHSH and CDR2 as LQKENI. The CDR3 contains 13 residues. The CDR3: CASSPAVQETQYF. The CDR3 DNA follows: TGTGCCAGCTCTCCGGCAGTTCAAGAGACCCAGTACTTC.

A note on this clonotype: A much bigger clone sits one base away, suggesting this may be a read error. This chain joins TRBV4-3 and TRBJ1-3; 10 bases fit TRBD1. CDR3 length: 14 amino acids. V lost 4 bases, J lost 7 bases, and 4 bases stayed unmatched. From germline, CDR1 is LGHNA and CDR2 YSLEER. The CDR3 sequence is CASSPGQGTNTIYF. The CDR3 DNA follows: TGCGCCAGCAGCCCGGGACAGGGGACTAACACCATATATTTT.

The table lists this clonotype with a count of one. J is TRBJ2-5 and V is TRBV5-1; 7 bases agree with TRBD1. With 1 base clipped from V and 3 bases from J, the junction kept 6 bases outside the gene matches. The length of the CDR3 is 15 residues. Germline values: CDR1 SGHRS, CDR2 YFSETQ. CDR3 loop: CASSLSTGRKETQYF. In DNA form, the CDR3 reads TGCGCCAGCAGCTTGTCGACAGGGAGAAAAGAGACCCAGTACTTC.

There are many counts of this clonotype. The rearrangement links TRBV7-2 to TRBJ2-7; D is undetermined. This CDR3 contains 11 residues. The V gene lost 8 bases and the J gene lost 6 bases, with 11 bases spanning the gap. CDR1 and CDR2 (germline): SGHTA, FQGNSA. The CDR3 region has the DNA TGTGCCAGCGGAATGTCTAGCGAGCAGTACTTC. Translating it yields CASGMSSEQYF.

Turning to this clonotype: A much larger clone differs by one base, so this may be a read error. The chain couples TRBV12-3 or TRBV12-4 to TRBJ1-1, with 8 bases identical to TRBD1. V trimming: 1 base; J trimming: 3 bases; junction bases outside the gene matches: 4. The CDR3 sequence is 15 residues long. CDR3 nucleotides: TGTGCCAGCAGTTTAGAAACAGGGGGGGACACTGAAGCTTTCTTT. It yields the protein CASSLETGGDTEAFF.

The rearrangement links TRBV10-1 to TRBJ2-7, with 9 bases lining up with TRBD2. CDR1 and CDR2 (germline): WNHNN, SYGVQD (reference sequence). The junction had 14 bases not matched to a gene; V was cut back by 6 bases and J by 2 bases. The CDR3 loop spans 17 amino acids. CDR3 sequence: CASRAYYALAGPYEQYF. The CDR3 DNA is TGCGCCAGCAGGGCTTACTACGCTCTAGCGGGACCCTACGAGCAGTACTTC.

Worth noting for this clonotype: The junction shows a germline mismatch at one end, possibly a read error. The genes are TRBV20-1 and TRBJ1-1; D is uncertain. CDR1 is DFQATT, CDR2 SNEGSKA, per germline (reference sequence). The CDR3 spans 12 residues. CDR3 nucleotide sequence: TGCAGTGCTAGGGGAATGAGCACTGAAGCTTCCTTT. Protein product: CSARGMSTEASF.

This clonotype was picked up a small number of times. This chain joins TRBV15 and TRBJ2-7; TRBD2 is a possible D gene (5 bases). The CDR3 contains 15 residues. Germline V gene sequence: CDR1 LNHNV, CDR2 YYDKDF (reference sequence). Trimming cost V 3 bases and J 3 bases, with 15 bases left between them. The CDR3 region has the DNA TGTGCCACCAGCAGTGAGCCTAGCTTGGACTACGAGCAGTACTTC. It codes for CATSSEPSLDYEQYF.

Concerning this clonotype: A clone one base away is much larger, so this may be a read error. V usage is TRBV11-3 and J usage is TRBJ2-3; D is possibly TRBD1 (5 bases). Matching the DNA end better, TRBJ1-5 makes the J call doubtful. CDR3 length: 14 residues. CDR1 and CDR2 (germline): SGHNT, YENEEA. CDR3 sequence reads: CASSPRAGAVTQHF. Written as DNA, the CDR3 is TGTGCCAGCAGCCCCCGGGCTGGGGCTGTCACGCAGCATTTT.